This T cell receptor beta chain was recorded in a study of cytomegalovirus exposure and HLA in healthy donors (dated by TCRdb to 2017 to 2019). Looking at the study overall: An earlier analysis of approximately 550 of the donors reported more than 250 Gb of sequence data and some 120 million unique TCR beta sequences from 150 million to 200 million T cells. Four or five DR-DQ haplotypes were handled as single units for association and clustering, since linkage in the cohort was strong. About 300 gigabases of sequencing data and approximately 91 million unique TCR sequences made up an early release that covered approximately 700 HLA-typed donors. Donor age, sex, ethnicity and CMV serostatus were collected together with the repertoire data. The aim of the study was to test whether cataloging public T cell receptors could identify signatures of past pathogen exposure. A later analysis re-examined previously published TCR beta repertoires from just over 650 donors and added high-resolution HLA genotyping to investigate patterns of TCR occurrence. High-throughput TCR immunosequencing, statistical association of individual TCRs with disease status, and machine learning were combined to predict cytomegalovirus infection status. Class I and class II HLA loci were covered by the typing at four-digit resolution. The number of donors typed differed by locus, with about 629-640 for A, B, C, DRB1 and DQB1, more than 500 for DQA1, some 570 for DPA1, and roughly 450 for DPB1. An earlier analysis of 500 to 750 of the donors applied high-throughput TCR beta sequencing to assess whether each TCR beta V gene segment acted as functional or pseudogenic. Across some 400 genotyped donors of the cohort, an average of approximately 220,000 unique TCR beta nucleotide sequences per donor were sequenced, and approximately 17% of those sequences were non-productive. A later genetic analysis used genome-wide SNP genotypes for about 65% of the 666 donors, treating that subset as a discovery cohort. Every discovery cohort repertoire had been produced on one sequencing platform. Along with the approximately 700-subject first cohort, a separate validation cohort of over 90 different subjects was used. Of the roughly 410 genotyped donors, 75% to 85% were placed in the genetic ancestry cluster associated with self-reported Caucasian donors. The T cell repertoires of under 700 subjects were profiled by immunosequencing and related to cytomegalovirus serostatus. The later analysis used no new phenotypic data to find candidate immune exposures, relying instead on TCR beta sequences and their occurrence across donors. The investigation overall reported the following: In a later analysis, about 16,000 TCR beta sequences were associated with specific HLA alleles at a false discovery rate of 0.05. Most TCR sequences were observed very rarely across donors, whereas some public TCRs were present in many individuals. The authors suggested that the approach could potentially be extended to other disease states and immunological phenotypes. Strong co-occurrence of HLA alleles, especially DR and DQ, made assigning TCR associations to individual alleles difficult. The classifier was reported to diagnose cytomegalovirus status with high specificity and sensitivity in both the original and validation cohorts. In a later analysis, TCR association rates were found to vary across HLA loci, with the most associated TCRs seen for DRB1 alleles and the fewest for HLA-C alleles. According to a later analysis, most CMV-associated TCR beta chains appeared to be HLA-restricted, and the HLA associations seemed to be driven largely by CMV exposure. A later genetic analysis reported fewer N-insertions in productive TCRs among donors in an Asian-associated ancestry cluster than the roughly 650-donor mean. The 87-base-pair reads could not distinguish some IMGT-functional V segments, including TRBV6-2 and TRBV6-3, so those segments were excluded. HLA typing was unavailable for some donors at each locus, so association tests used only the typed subset. A later genetic analysis associated a missense DCLRE1C variant with V-gene and J-gene trimming of TCR beta chains, and an independent cohort replicated the association. According to a later analysis, parvovirus B19, influenza, CMV and Epstein-Barr virus appeared linked to several top co-occurrence clusters. In this cohort, only TCR beta chains were sequenced, and detectable features were limited by the absence of alpha or paired-chain data. Linkage disequilibrium might explain the correlated functional status among segregating V segments, but an unknown experimental factor could not be excluded. A group of highly shared sequence variants was considered likely to be a technical artifact of the sequencing pipeline. In an earlier analysis of over 550 of the donors, most TCR beta V segments were observed in productive rearrangements about 90% or about 30% of the time, broadly matching IMGT annotations. A further reported finding was that TCR beta sequences accurately predicted the HLA-A and HLA-B alleles for most subjects in the first cohort. A later analysis found that HLA-associated TCR beta chains were more clonally expanded and had lower generation probabilities than equally common non-associated chains. The study gave a list of 150 to 200 TCR beta chains associated with cytomegalovirus. In vitro tests confirmed that a few of the cytomegalovirus-associated TCR beta chains recognize cytomegalovirus antigens. The presence/absence analyses assumed that sequencing depth was roughly uniform across donors, and that assumption may not be true. Immune exposure information for the cohort was limited to CMV serostatus. Because counts were too low, approximately 18 rarely observed V segments, including chromosome 9 orphons, were excluded from the earlier analysis of a few hundred of the donors.

The cohort comprised fewer than 750 healthy bone marrow donors. At the time of sampling, all cohort members were nominally healthy, though unrecorded immune exposures were likely present. The donor tested CMV seronegative and was one of the 352 seronegative cohort members. A peripheral blood sample was collected from each donor, and TCR beta sequencing was performed on peripheral blood mononuclear cells. The Qiagen DNeasy Blood Extraction Kit was used to extract genomic DNA from the blood cell samples. The germline V gene specifies MNHEY as CDR1 and SVGAGI as CDR2. From the cysteine up to the phenylalanine, the CDR3 has a length of 15 residues. Just CDR3 DNA is preserved here, 45 bases in frame from base 1. V is pared back by 2 bases and J by 8 bases, with 18 bases lying between the germline termini. Of note for this clone: This clone's antigen is unknown. The sample holds no much larger clone one base away, and base qualities are not on file.

The library was generated by the immunoSEQ multiplex PCR assay. The multiplex PCR relied on a mix of 60 forward primers for TCR Vbeta segments and 13 reverse primers for TCR Jbeta segments. The CDR3 region of rearranged TCR beta genes was amplified from genomic DNA with a multiplex PCR assay. Amplified TCR beta libraries were sequenced as 87-base-pair reads on the Illumina HiSeq System. Per the original workflow: A later analysis counted around 72 million unique TCR beta chains across the approximately 700 repertoires, and some 11 million of these chains were shared by at least two donors. Raw reads were error-corrected and collapsed into unique sequences with a nearest-neighbor algorithm that merged closely related sequences to remove PCR and sequencing errors. CDR3 sequences were aligned to IMGT reference sequences to assign V, D and J gene segments. For a sequence to be retained, a match of at least six nucleotides was required to both a V gene segment and a J gene segment. Rearrangements were called productive when the CDR3 lacked stop codons and stayed in frame with V and J; all others were non-productive. Following IMGT convention, CDR3 was defined as the stretch from the second conserved V-encoded cysteine up to the conserved J-encoded phenylalanine. The earlier analysis of 500 to 600 of the donors excluded sequences that lacked an unambiguous match to a single V gene segment. In an earlier analysis of several hundred of the donors, V segments were called functional above 56.7% productive rearrangements and were called segregating when the between-donor standard deviation exceeded 5%. A statistical classification framework was built for diagnosing cytomegalovirus status from the catalog of TCR beta chain sequences. In a later analysis, V and J genes were assigned by comparing TCR nucleotide sequences against IMGT/GENE-DB human TR gene sequences. Using the TCRdist pipeline, a later analysis assigned CDR3 sequences along with most-parsimonious VDJ recombination scenarios. A later analysis defined each TCR beta chain by its CDR3 amino acid sequence plus V-gene family, and excluded reads lacking a unique V-gene family. A later analysis removed 550 to 700 highly shared, low-generation-probability nucleotide sequences to deal with suspected cross-contamination and a sequencing artifact. In a later analysis, a clonal expansion index was calculated for each public chain from normalized within-repertoire ranks of inferred template counts. A later analysis computed generation probabilities with a VDJ recombination model fitted to out-of-frame rearrangements, and checked the results against IGoR. A later analysis scored TCR-TCR, TCR-HLA and TCR-CMV co-occurrence with hypergeometric tests, applying a repertoire-size bias correction to TCR pairs. To estimate false discovery rates, a later analysis permuted the HLA or CMV assignments 20 times. In a later analysis, co-occurring TCRs were grouped using DBSCAN, with TCRdist sequence similarity added in when clustering inside HLA-allele-positive subsets. Repertoires with fewer than 30,000 or more than 120,000 public chains, plus five repertoires with anomalous nucleotide sharing, were excluded from co-occurrence clustering. TCRdb provides this immuneACCESS table in a form limited to in-frame rearrangements. Some clones are lacking; in checked studies, under half of them reflect an unresolved V gene, and why the rest are absent is not known. Clone size and V and J calls were adopted from that table, with D and trimming inferred from the DNA. This sample gives fewer than 250,000 clones in total; 79% of them show up just once. Of the sample, 1.6% falls within the top ten clones.

The sequenced material came from PBMCs. The rearranged segments are TRBV6-5 and TRBJ1-2; matching of 6 bases hints at TRBD1 as the D gene. This TCR derives from a woman between 18 and 29 years old in good health and CMV-seronegative. The CDR3 has the sequence CASSYRADATGGYTF. The bases are TGTGCCAGCAGTTACCGGGCTGATGCAACAGGGGGCTACACCTTC.